These 23 T cell receptor beta chains were all obtained from the same sample, sequenced in a study of T cell repertoires in cytomegalovirus infection (dated by TCRdb to between 2019 and 2020). This sample was sequenced with an Illumina HiSeq 1500. TCRdb reworked the public reads: Q25 trimming with fastp, MiXCR clone assembly, productive beta chains retained. CDR3 protein sequences are deduplicated, and each keeps its most common genes and DNA. The sample profile shows roughly 200,000 distinct CDR3 sequences; about 17% of them were found once. Approximately 26% of the sample is held by the ten biggest clonotypes. Sequenced: CD8+ T cells from PBMCs. Receptor source: a human donor in good health (CMV status not recorded). Some clones in this sample may be carry-over from other donors' samples.

J is TRBJ2-2 and V is TRBV7-8; 10 nucleotides agree with TRBD2. Trimming cost V 6 bases and J 4 bases; bases outside gene matches: 8. The CDR3 runs to 16 residues. Germline V gene sequence: CDR1 SGHVS, CDR2 FQNEAQ. CDR3 sequence reads: CASRDSGGRGTGELFF. The CDR3 nucleotides read TGTGCCAGCAGGGATAGCGGGGGGAGGGGCACCGGGGAGCTGTTTTTT.

CDR3 sequence: CASSWTSYNEQFF. The CDR3 nucleotides are TGTGCCAGCAGTTGGACTAGCTACAATGAGCAGTTCTTC. The chain combines TRBV25-1 with TRBJ2-1; TRBD2 matches at 7 bases. The V segment lost 5 bases and the J segment 3 bases; nucleotides outside the gene matches: 1. This CDR3 is built from 13 residues. Germline V gene data show CDR1 as MGHDK and CDR2 as SYGVNS.

This rearrangement joins TRBV15 to TRBJ1-5; 7 nucleotides align to TRBD1. From germline, CDR1 is LNHNV and CDR2 YYDKDF (reference sequence). V gave up 2 bases and J gave up 0 bases; unmatched junction bases: 10. This CDR3 region has 18 residues. The CDR3, as DNA: TGTGCCACCAGCAGATCTCGAGGACAGGCTCATAGCAATCAGCCCCAGCATTTT. Its translation: CATSRSRGQAHSNQPQHF. The full variable domain, with the rest looked up from reference TRBV15 and TRBJ1-5, is DAMVIQNPRYQVTQFGKPVTLSCSQTLNHNVMYWYQQKSSQAPKLLFHYYDKDFNNEADTPDNFQSRRPNTSFCFLDIRSPGLGDTAMYLCATSRSRGQAHSNQPQHFGDGTRLSIL.

For this clonotype: The final CDR3 position lacks the conserved phenylalanine or tryptophan, pointing to a likely read error. The rearrangement joins TRBV11-2 to TRBJ2-2; no clear D gene. This CDR3 has 15 amino acids. With 3 bases removed from V and 6 bases from J, the gap between germline ends came to 14 bases. Germline CDR1 is SGHAT and CDR2 is FQNNGV. The CDR3 is CASSFLGSGPGELFY. CDR3 nucleotide sequence: TGTGCCAGCAGCTTCTTAGGGTCCGGTCCCGGGGAGCTGTTTTAT.

The chain is built from TRBV7-2 and TRBJ2-7; TRBD1 matches 8 bases. This CDR3 is built from 13 residues. The V gene's germline CDR1 is SGHTA and CDR2 FQGNSA. J was trimmed by 7 bases and V by 4 bases; bases with no gene match: 6. DNA for the CDR3: TGTGCCAGCAGCTCGGTGGACAGGGCGGAGCAGTACTTC. Protein: CASSSVDRAEQYF.

This clonotype has just a few counts. The V call is TRBV7-2, the J call TRBJ1-2, with D unresolved. The germline CDR1 and CDR2 sequences are SGHTA and FQGNSA. The V end was cut by 4 bases, the J end by 6 bases, with 18 bases between. The CDR3 sequence is 15 residues long. The CDR3 protein is CASSSLTVGYNGYTF. The CDR3 DNA follows: TGTGCCAGCAGCTCCCTCACCGTAGGCTACAATGGCTACACCTTC.

This clonotype was found a few times. This rearrangement joins TRBV4-3 to TRBJ2-7; either TRBD1 or TRBD2 may supply D (5 bases each). The CDR3 is made up of 15 amino acids. Trimming took off 1 base at V and 3 bases at J, with 13 bases between the two ends. CDR1 is LGHNA and CDR2 is YSLEER in the germline V gene. DNA for the CDR3: TGCGCCAGCAGCCAAGTGGGGACGTCGGTCTACGAGCAGTACTTC. It codes for CASSQVGTSVYEQYF.

This clonotype was seen only a few times. The chain links TRBV4-1 to TRBJ2-7, with TRBD1 matching 7 bases. From germline, CDR1 is MGHRA and CDR2 YSYEKL. With V trimmed by 4 bases and J by 5 bases, 5 bases remained unmatched. There are 13 residues in the CDR3. CDR3 bases: TGCGCCAGCAGCCTCGGGACAGTGGACGAGCAGTACTTC. It codes for CASSLGTVDEQYF.

This clonotype was recorded a few times. V is TRBV6-2 or TRBV6-3 and J is TRBJ2-7; 8 bases are a match to TRBD1. Trimming removed 0 bases from V and 3 bases from J; junction bases left unmatched: 4. CDR3 size: 15 residues. CDR1 MNHEY and CDR2 SVGEGT come from the germline V gene. The CDR3 here is CASSYSLDRDYEQYF. CDR3 bases: TGTGCCAGCAGTTACTCATTGGACAGGGACTACGAGCAGTACTTC.

This clonotype was seen many times. This chain joins TRBV28 and TRBJ2-1, with 8 positions matching TRBD2. The germline V gene has CDR1 MDHEN and CDR2 SYDVKM. V lost 6 bases, J lost 8 bases, and 18 bases stayed unmatched. CDR3 size: 17 residues. CDR3 sequence reads: CASSSGTRGPLEDEQFF. DNA of the CDR3: TGTGCCAGCAGCTCCGGGACTAGGGGTCCGCTCGAGGATGAGCAGTTCTTC.

This clonotype appeared a few times. The chain has TRBV7-9 and TRBJ2-1; perhaps TRBD2 as D (5 bases). CDR3 length: 14 residues. V lost 0 bases to trimming and J lost 8 bases, with 11 bases between them. Germline V gene sequence: CDR1 SEHNR, CDR2 FQNEAQ (reference sequence). The CDR3 bases are TGTGCCAGCAGCTTAGCGGATAGACTACATGAGCAGTTCTTC. This encodes CASSLADRLHEQFF.

CDR3 coding DNA: TGTGCCAGCAGCTTAGCGGAGGGAAACACCATATATTTT. Translating gives CASSLAEGNTIYF. The V call is TRBV7-2, the J call TRBJ1-3; D gene uncertain. V shed 0 bases and J shed 4 bases, with 4 bases lying between them. Germline V gene lookup returns CDR1 SGHTA and CDR2 FQGNSA. CDR3 length: 13 amino acids.

This clonotype was picked up a small number of times. The chain carries TRBV4-2 and TRBJ1-3; D is undetermined. This CDR3 spans 16 amino acids. V shed 1 base and J shed 2 bases, with 12 bases lying between them. Germline V gene sequence: CDR1 LGHNA, CDR2 YNFKEQ. The DNA of the CDR3 is TGTGCCAGCAGCCAAGGGAAGGAATTCACTGGAAACACCATATATTTT. It is translated as CASSQGKEFTGNTIYF.

The chain combines TRBV2 with TRBJ1-2; D is unresolved. Germline CDR1 reads SNHLY; CDR2 reads FYNNEI. The CDR3 extends over 12 amino acids. Trimming cost V 9 bases and J 8 bases, with 16 bases left between them. CDR3 in amino acids: CASPGRESGYTF. The DNA of the CDR3 is TGTGCCAGTCCCGGGCGGGAGAGCGGCTACACCTTC.

The chain couples TRBV7-2 to TRBJ1-2; the D gene is possibly TRBD1 (6 bases). CDR1 and CDR2 from the germline V gene are SGHTA and FQGNSA. Trimming stripped 5 bases from V and 3 bases from J, with 13 bases between. The CDR3 extends over 14 amino acids. The CDR3, as DNA: TGTGCCAGCAGCCGGTTACAGGGCGACTATGGCTACACCTTC. Its protein is CASSRLQGDYGYTF.

J is TRBJ2-1 and V is TRBV4-1; D is unclear. The V end was cut by 1 base, the J end by 4 bases, with 8 bases between. The CDR3 covers 14 residues. Looked up from germline, CDR1 is MGHRA and CDR2 is YSYEKL. CDR3 sequence: CASSQASDYNEQFF. CDR3 DNA: TGCGCCAGCAGCCAAGCATCAGATTACAATGAGCAGTTCTTC.

The CDR3: CASRRQGGHGYTF. The CDR3 DNA reads as TGTGCCAGCAGAAGACAGGGGGGACATGGCTACACCTTC. The gene calls are TRBV7-9 and TRBJ1-2; the match to TRBD1 covers 9 bases. Germline V gene sequence: CDR1 SEHNR, CDR2 FQNEAQ (reference sequence). CDR3 length: 13 amino acids. With 6 bases clipped from V and 6 bases from J, the junction kept 5 bases outside the gene matches.

This clonotype was seen a handful of times. V gene TRBV14 combines with J gene TRBJ2-2; unclear D gene. Germline V lookup: CDR1 SGHDN, CDR2 FVKESK. The CDR3 extends over 14 amino acids. The germline V and J ends were trimmed by 3 bases and 5 bases, with 10 bases remaining between them. The CDR3 protein is CASSHRSETGELFF. CDR3 DNA sequence: TGTGCCAGCAGCCACAGGTCCGAAACCGGGGAGCTGTTTTTT.

Only one count was recorded for this clonotype. Written as DNA, the CDR3 is TGTGCCAGCAGTTTATCCCGGTCGGGTCAGGATGGCTACACCTTC. Its translation is CASSLSRSGQDGYTF. The chain links TRBV27 to TRBJ1-2, with D unclear. Trimming took 0 bases from V and 6 from J, leaving 14 bases between them. The CDR3 has 15 residues. The germline gives CDR1 MNHEY, CDR2 SMNVEV (reference sequence).

The chain recombines TRBV29-1 with TRBJ1-2; 9 nucleotides line up with TRBD1. The CDR3 is 16 amino acids. Germline CDR1 SQVTM, CDR2 ANQGSEA. V was clipped by 6 bases and J by 4 bases; unmatched bases: 15. The CDR3 here is CSVLPDTGGPFYGYTF. CDR3 DNA: TGCAGCGTCCTTCCCGATACAGGGGGCCCCTTCTATGGCTACACCTTC.

This clonotype was detected a few times. V and J are TRBV27 and TRBJ2-1, with a possible D match to TRBD2 (5 bases). Trimming shortened V by 6 bases and J by 8 bases, and 14 bases separated the two germline ends. Germline V gene sequence: CDR1 MNHEY, CDR2 SMNVEV (reference sequence). The CDR3 length is 13 residues. CDR3 sequence: CASSPGRVDEQFF. The DNA for the CDR3 is TGTGCCAGCAGCCCCGGGCGGGTGGATGAGCAGTTCTTC.

This clonotype was detected only a few times. This chain connects TRBV28 to TRBJ2-4; 9 nucleotides align to TRBD1. Germline-derived CDR1 and CDR2 are MDHEN and SYDVKM. There are 16 residues in the CDR3. The V segment lost 5 bases and the J segment 1 base; nucleotides outside the gene matches: 6. The CDR3 region has the DNA TGTGCCAGCAGTCTAAGGACAGGGGCTGCCAAAAACATTCAGTACTTC. This gives the protein CASSLRTGAAKNIQYF.

This clonotype was detected only a few times. The V gene is TRBV7-2, the J gene TRBJ2-7; 9 bases match TRBD1. Per germline, CDR1 SGHTA and CDR2 FQGNSA. This CDR3 is built from 15 residues. V was pared by 3 bases and J by 2 bases, with 5 bases of the junction left unmatched. The CDR3 bases are TGTGCCAGCAGCTTTTCGAGACAGGGGGCCTACGAGCAGTACTTC. Translation: CASSFSRQGAYEQYF.